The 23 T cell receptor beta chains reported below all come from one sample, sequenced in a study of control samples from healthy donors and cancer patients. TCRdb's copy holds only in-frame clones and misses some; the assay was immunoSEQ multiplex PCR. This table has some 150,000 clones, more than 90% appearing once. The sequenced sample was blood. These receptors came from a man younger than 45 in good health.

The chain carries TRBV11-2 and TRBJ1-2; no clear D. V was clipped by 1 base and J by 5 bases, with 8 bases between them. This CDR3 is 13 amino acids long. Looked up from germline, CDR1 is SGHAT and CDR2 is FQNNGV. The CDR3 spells CASSLGVRYGYTF. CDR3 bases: TGTGCCAGCAGCTTAGGGGTTAGGTATGGCTACACCTTC.

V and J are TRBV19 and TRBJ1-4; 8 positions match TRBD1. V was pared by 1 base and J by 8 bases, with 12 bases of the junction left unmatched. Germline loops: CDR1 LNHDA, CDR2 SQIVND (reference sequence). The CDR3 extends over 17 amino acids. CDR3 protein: CASSIVGADRDEEKLFF. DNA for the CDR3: TGTGCCAGTAGTATAGTCGGGGCGGACAGGGATGAAGAAAAACTGTTTTTT.

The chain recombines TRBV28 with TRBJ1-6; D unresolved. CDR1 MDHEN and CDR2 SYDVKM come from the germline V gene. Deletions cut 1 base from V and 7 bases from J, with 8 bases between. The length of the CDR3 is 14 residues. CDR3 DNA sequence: TGTGCCAGCAGTTTATCGGCAGAAAATTCACCCCTCCACTTT. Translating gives CASSLSAENSPLHF.

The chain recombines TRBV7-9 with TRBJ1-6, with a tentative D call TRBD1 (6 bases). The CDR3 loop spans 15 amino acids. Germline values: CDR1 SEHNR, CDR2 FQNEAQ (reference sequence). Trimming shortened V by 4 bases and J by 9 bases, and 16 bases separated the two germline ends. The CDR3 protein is CASSSLQGLSSPLHF. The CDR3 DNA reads TGTGCCAGCAGCTCCTTACAGGGATTAAGTTCACCCCTCCACTTT.

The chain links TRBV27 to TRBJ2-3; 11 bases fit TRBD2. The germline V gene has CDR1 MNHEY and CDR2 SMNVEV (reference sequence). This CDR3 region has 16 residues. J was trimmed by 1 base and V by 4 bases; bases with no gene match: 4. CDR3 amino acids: CASSSVLAGGTDTQYF. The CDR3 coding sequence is TGTGCCAGCAGTTCCGTACTAGCGGGGGGCACAGATACGCAGTATTTT.

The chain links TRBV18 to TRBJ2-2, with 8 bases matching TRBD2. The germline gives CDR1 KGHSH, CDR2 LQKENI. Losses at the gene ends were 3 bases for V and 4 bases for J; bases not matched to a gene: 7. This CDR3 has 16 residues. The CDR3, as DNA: TGTGCCAGCTCACCGTCGCTAGCGGGTAGCACCGGGGAGCTGTTTTTT. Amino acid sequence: CASSPSLAGSTGELFF.

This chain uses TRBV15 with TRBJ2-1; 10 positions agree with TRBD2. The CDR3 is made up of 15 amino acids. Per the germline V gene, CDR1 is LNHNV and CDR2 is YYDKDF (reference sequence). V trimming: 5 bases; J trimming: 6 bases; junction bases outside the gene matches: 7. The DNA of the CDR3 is TGTGCCACCAGCGAAACTAGCGGGGTGGTCAATGAGCAGTTCTTC. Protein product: CATSETSGVVNEQFF.

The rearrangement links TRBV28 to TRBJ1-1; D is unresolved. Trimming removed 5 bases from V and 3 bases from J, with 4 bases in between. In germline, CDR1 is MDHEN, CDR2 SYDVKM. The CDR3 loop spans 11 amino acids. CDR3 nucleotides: TGTGCCAGCAGTCCCCACACTGAAGCTTTCTTT. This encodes CASSPHTEAFF.

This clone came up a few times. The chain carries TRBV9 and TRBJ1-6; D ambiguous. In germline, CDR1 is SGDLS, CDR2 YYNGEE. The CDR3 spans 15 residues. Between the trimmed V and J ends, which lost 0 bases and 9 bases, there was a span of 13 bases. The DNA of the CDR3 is TGTGCCAGCAGCGTAGAGGCGGTACTTAGTTCACCCCTCCACTTT. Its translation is CASSVEAVLSSPLHF.

In nucleotides, the CDR3 is TGTGCCAGCAGCTTGGCCCGACGTGGTAATGGCTACACCTTC. It codes for CASSLARRGNGYTF. This chain uses TRBV5-6 with TRBJ1-2; no clear D gene. Germline V CDR1 and CDR2: SGHDT, YYEEEE. The CDR3 runs 14 residues. V gave up 0 bases and J gave up 6 bases, with 12 bases separating them.

CDR3: CASSLASAIEAFF. In nucleotides, the CDR3 is TGTGCCAGCAGCTTAGCCTCAGCGATTGAAGCTTTCTTT. The chain recombines TRBV7-9 with TRBJ1-1; D is ambiguous. CDR3 length equals 13 residues. V lost 0 bases and J 7 bases, leaving 9 bases between the germline ends. Germline-derived CDR1 and CDR2 are SEHNR and FQNEAQ (reference sequence). Variable domain in full (rest from reference TRBV7-9 and TRBJ1-1): DTGVSQNPRHKITKRGQNVTFRCDPISEHNRLYWYRQTLGQGPEFLTYFQNEAQLEKSRLLSDRFSAERPKGSFSTLEIQRTEQGDSAMYLCASSLASAIEAFFGQGTRLTVV.

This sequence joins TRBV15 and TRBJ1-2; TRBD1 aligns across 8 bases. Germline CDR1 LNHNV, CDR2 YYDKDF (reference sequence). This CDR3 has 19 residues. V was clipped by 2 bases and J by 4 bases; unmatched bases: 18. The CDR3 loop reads CATSRPEGDRRKFGYGYTF. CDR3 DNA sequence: TGTGCCACCAGCAGACCCGAGGGGGACAGGAGGAAATTCGGCTATGGCTACACCTTC.

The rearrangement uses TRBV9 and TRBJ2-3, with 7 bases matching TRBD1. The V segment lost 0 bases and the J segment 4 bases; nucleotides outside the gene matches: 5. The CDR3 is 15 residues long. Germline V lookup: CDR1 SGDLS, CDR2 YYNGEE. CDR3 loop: CASSVVGTVADTQYF. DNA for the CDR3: TGTGCCAGCAGCGTAGTGGGGACAGTGGCAGATACGCAGTATTTT.

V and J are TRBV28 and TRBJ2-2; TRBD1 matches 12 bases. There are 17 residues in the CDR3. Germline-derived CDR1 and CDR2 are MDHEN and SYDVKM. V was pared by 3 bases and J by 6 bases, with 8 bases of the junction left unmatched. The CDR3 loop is CASSFLGRDRGPGELFF. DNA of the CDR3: TGTGCCAGCAGTTTTCTTGGGCGGGACAGGGGGCCCGGGGAGCTGTTTTTT.

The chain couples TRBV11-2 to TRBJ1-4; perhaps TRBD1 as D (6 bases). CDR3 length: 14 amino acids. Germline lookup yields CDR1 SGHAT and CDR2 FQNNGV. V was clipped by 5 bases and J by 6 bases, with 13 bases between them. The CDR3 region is CASSPGGGYEKLFF. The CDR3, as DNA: TGTGCCAGCAGCCCCGGAGGGGGGTATGAAAAACTGTTTTTT.

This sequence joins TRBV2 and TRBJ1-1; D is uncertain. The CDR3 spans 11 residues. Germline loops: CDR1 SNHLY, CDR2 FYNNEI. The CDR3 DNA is TGTGTCGTCTGGGCGAACACTGAAGCTTTCTTT. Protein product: CVVWANTEAFF.

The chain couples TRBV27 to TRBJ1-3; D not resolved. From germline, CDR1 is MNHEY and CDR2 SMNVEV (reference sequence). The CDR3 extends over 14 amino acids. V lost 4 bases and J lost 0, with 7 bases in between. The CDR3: CASSWASSGNTIYF. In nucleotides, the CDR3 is TGTGCCAGCAGTTGGGCGAGCTCTGGAAACACCATATATTTT.

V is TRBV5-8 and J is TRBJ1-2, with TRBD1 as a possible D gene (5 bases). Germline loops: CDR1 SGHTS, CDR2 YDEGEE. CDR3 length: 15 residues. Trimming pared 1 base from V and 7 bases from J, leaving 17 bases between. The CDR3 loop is CASSLIGPNGGGYTF. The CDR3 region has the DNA TGTGCCAGCAGCTTGATCGGGCCGAACGGGGGTGGCTACACCTTC. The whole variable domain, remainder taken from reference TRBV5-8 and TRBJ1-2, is EAGVTQSPTHLIKTRGQQATLRCSPISGHTSVYWYQQALGLGLQFLLWYDEGEERNRGNFPPRFSGRQFPNYSSELNVNALELEDSALYLCASSLIGPNGGGYTFGSGTRLTVV.

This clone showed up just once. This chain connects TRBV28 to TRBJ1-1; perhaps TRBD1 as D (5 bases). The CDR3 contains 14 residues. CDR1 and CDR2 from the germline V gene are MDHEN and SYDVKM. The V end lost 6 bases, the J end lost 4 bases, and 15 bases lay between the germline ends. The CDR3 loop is CASRSRAVGTEAFF. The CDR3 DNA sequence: TGTGCCAGCAGAAGCAGGGCGGTCGGCACTGAAGCTTTCTTT.

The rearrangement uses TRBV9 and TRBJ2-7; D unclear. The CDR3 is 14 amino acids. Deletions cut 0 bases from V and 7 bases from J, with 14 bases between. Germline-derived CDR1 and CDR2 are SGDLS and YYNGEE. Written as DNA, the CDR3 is TGTGCCAGCAGCGTAGAGGCAGGCGGTGGGGAGCAGTACTTC. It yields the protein CASSVEAGGGEQYF.

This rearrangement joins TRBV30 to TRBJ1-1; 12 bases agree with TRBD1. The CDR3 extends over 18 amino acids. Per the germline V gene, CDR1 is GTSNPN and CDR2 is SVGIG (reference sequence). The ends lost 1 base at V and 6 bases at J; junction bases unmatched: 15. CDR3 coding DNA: TGTGCCTGGAGTGCGCACCGGGACAGGGGGCGCGTAGGGGCTGAAGCTTTCTTT. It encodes CAWSAHRDRGRVGAEAFF.

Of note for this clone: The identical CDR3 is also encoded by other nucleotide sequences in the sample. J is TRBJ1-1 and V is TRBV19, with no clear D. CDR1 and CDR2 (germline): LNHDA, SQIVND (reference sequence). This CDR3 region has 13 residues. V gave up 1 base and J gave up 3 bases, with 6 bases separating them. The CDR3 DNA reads TGTGCCAGTAGTATAGTCGTGGACACTGAAGCTTTCTTT. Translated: CASSIVVDTEAFF. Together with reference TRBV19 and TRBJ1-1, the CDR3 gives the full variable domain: DGGITQSPKYLFRKEGQNVTLSCEQNLNHDAMYWYRQDPGQGLRLIYYSQIVNDFQKGDIAEGYSVSREKKESFPLTVTSAQKNPTAFYLCASSIVVDTEAFFGQGTRLTVV.

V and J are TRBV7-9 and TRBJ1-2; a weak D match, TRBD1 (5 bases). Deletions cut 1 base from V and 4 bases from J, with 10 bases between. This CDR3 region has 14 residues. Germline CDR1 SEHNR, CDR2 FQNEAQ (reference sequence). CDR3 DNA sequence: TGTGCCAGCAGCTTAGAGGCAGGGAGCTATGGCTACACCTTC. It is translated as CASSLEAGSYGYTF.